This entry lists 30 T cell receptor beta chains sequenced from one sample in a study of T cell repertoires in cytomegalovirus infection. TCRdb independently ran MiXCR on the reads; one entry per CDR3 protein. The sample lists a few hundred thousand distinct CDR3 sequences; about 42% were seen once. No cognate antigen is known for these TCRs. The sample in question was cultured PBMCs, obtained from culture after CMV antigen stimulation. The receptor source for this set is a human donor in good health (CMV status not recorded). Some clones in this sample may be carry-over from other donors' samples.

This chain joins TRBV4-1 and TRBJ2-3; 15 nucleotides agree with TRBD2. After removal of 3 bases from V and 2 bases from J, the junction contained 6 bases not matched to a gene. In germline, CDR1 is MGHRA, CDR2 YSYEKL. The CDR3 extends over 18 amino acids. The CDR3: CASSHPGLAGGYTDTQYF. In DNA, the CDR3 is TGCGCCAGCAGCCATCCGGGACTAGCGGGAGGTTACACAGATACGCAGTATTTT.

The table lists this clonotype with a few counts. The chain carries TRBV25-1 and TRBJ2-4; TRBD2 is a possible D gene (6 bases). The CDR3 extends over 18 amino acids. CDR1 is MGHDK, CDR2 SYGVNS, per germline. Between the trimmed V and J ends, which lost 8 bases and 0 bases, there was a span of 23 bases. The CDR3 is CASRDLPSGLLAKNIQYF. CDR3 nucleotide sequence: TGTGCCAGCCGCGACCTCCCTTCGGGACTTCTAGCCAAAAACATTCAGTACTTC.

The genes are TRBV11-1 and TRBJ2-7, with D possibly TRBD2 on 6 matching bases. The CDR3 spans 14 residues. Trimming shortened V by 3 bases and J by 3 bases, and 12 bases separated the two germline ends. Germline V CDR1 and CDR2: SGHAT, FQDESV (reference sequence). This CDR3 reads CASSFSLGSYEQYF. CDR3 nucleotides: TGTGCCAGCAGCTTTTCTCTCGGGAGCTACGAGCAGTACTTC.

The gene calls are TRBV6-6 and TRBJ2-1; no clear D. The CDR3 extends over 12 amino acids. Germline-derived CDR1 and CDR2 are MNHNY and SVGAGI (reference sequence). The V and J ends lost 2 bases and 7 bases respectively, with 6 bases between them. In DNA, the CDR3 is TGTGCCAGCAGTTACCTGGCTAATGAGCAGTTCTTC. It is translated as CASSYLANEQFF.

The CDR3 region has the DNA TGTGCCAGCAGCTCGGTCACAGGGAGATCGCATGGCTACACCTTC. Translation gives CASSSVTGRSHGYTF. The chain couples TRBV7-4 to TRBJ1-2, with D possibly TRBD1 on 6 matching bases. Looked up from germline, CDR1 is SGHVT and CDR2 is SQSDAQ. The V end was cut by 4 bases, the J end by 6 bases, with 18 bases between. The CDR3 runs 15 residues.

V usage is TRBV5-1 and J usage is TRBJ1-2; D gene uncertain. From germline, CDR1 is SGHRS and CDR2 YFSETQ. Trimming removed 2 bases at V and 5 bases at J, with 10 bases between. The length of the CDR3 is 13 residues. The CDR3 sequence: CASSLNELYGYTF. CDR3 DNA: TGCGCCAGCAGCTTAAACGAACTTTATGGCTACACCTTC.

This clonotype was counted only a few times. The CDR3 nucleotides are TGTGCCAGCAGTCGAATCCCCCAGGCTAATTGGGTCTATGGCTACACCTTC. Its protein is CASSRIPQANWVYGYTF. This chain connects TRBV28 to TRBJ1-2; the D is unclear. This CDR3 has 17 amino acids. Germline V gene sequence: CDR1 MDHEN, CDR2 SYDVKM. Trimming pared 5 bases from V and 4 bases from J, leaving 23 bases between.

In nucleotides, the CDR3 is TGCGCCAGCAGCGCACAGGGGAAGCCTAATGAAAAACTGTTTTTT. This translates into CASSAQGKPNEKLFF. The gene calls are TRBV4-3 and TRBJ1-4; 7 bases are shared with TRBD1. The CDR3 spans 15 residues. Trimming at V came to 5 bases and at J to 3 bases, leaving 6 bases not matched to a gene. Germline CDR1 is LGHNA and CDR2 is YSLEER.

This clonotype showed up just a few times. The chain combines TRBV7-2 with TRBJ2-5, with TRBD1 as a possible D gene (6 bases). This CDR3 region has 16 residues. With 3 bases removed from V and 1 base from J, the gap between germline ends came to 15 bases. Germline loops: CDR1 SGHTA, CDR2 FQGNSA. CDR3 nucleotide sequence: TGTGCCAGCAGCTTCGACAGAACAGGGCCCCAAGAGACCCAGTACTTC. This gives the protein CASSFDRTGPQETQYF.

Only a few counts were recorded for this clonotype. The rearrangement uses TRBV7-2 and TRBJ1-2; no reliable D call. Between the trimmed V and J ends, which lost 4 bases and 11 bases, there was a span of 14 bases. The germline gives CDR1 SGHTA, CDR2 FQGNSA. The CDR3 consists of 12 residues. The CDR3 DNA reads TGTGCCAGCAGCTCTATATTTAAAGGGTACACCTTC. It specifies CASSSIFKGYTF.

This clonotype was counted only a few times. The chain links TRBV6-1 to TRBJ1-2, with D unresolved. The CDR3 extends over 16 amino acids. V was shortened by 6 bases and J by 5 bases, with 22 bases between the two germline ends. CDR1 and CDR2 from the germline V gene are MNHNS and SASEGT. The CDR3 DNA follows: TGTGCCAGCAGGGATAACTTCGGTACCATTAATTATGGCTACACCTTC. This gives the protein CASRDNFGTINYGYTF.

This clonotype has a handful of counts. The rearrangement joins TRBV7-4 to TRBJ2-3; TRBD2 aligns across 7 bases. The ends lost 1 base at V and 3 bases at J; junction bases unmatched: 4. CDR1 and CDR2 from the germline V gene are SGHVT and SQSDAQ. The CDR3 totals 15 residues. CDR3: CASSLGAGPTDTQYF. The CDR3 nucleotides read TGTGCCAGCAGCTTAGGAGCGGGGCCGACAGATACGCAGTATTTT.

This clonotype was detected a few times. The CDR3 region has the DNA TGTGCCAGCAGCTTAGTATCCCTAGGGTCAGAAGATACGCAGTATTTT. Amino acids: CASSLVSLGSEDTQYF. This chain links TRBV7-2 with TRBJ2-3; no reliable D call. Germline values: CDR1 SGHTA, CDR2 FQGNSA. This CDR3 comprises 16 residues. V was trimmed by 1 base and J by 5 bases, leaving 16 bases between them.

The chain links TRBV28 to TRBJ1-2; D is perhaps TRBD1 (5 bases). This CDR3 is 15 amino acids long. Germline CDR1 and CDR2: MDHEN and SYDVKM. Trimming shortened V by 10 bases and J by 7 bases, and 25 bases separated the two germline ends. CDR3 DNA: TGTGCCACATCGGCACACAGTCGGGGCAAGATTGGCTACACCTTC. Amino acid sequence: CATSAHSRGKIGYTF.

The rearrangement uses TRBV19 and TRBJ2-2; D gene ambiguous. CDR1 and CDR2 from the germline V gene are LNHDA and SQIVND (reference sequence). Trimming stripped 6 bases from V and 6 bases from J, with 11 bases between. The CDR3 runs 13 residues. This chain's CDR3 is CASRPGFPGELFF. Here the CDR3 DNA reads TGTGCCAGTAGACCCGGGTTCCCCGGGGAGCTGTTTTTT.

The rearrangement links TRBV10-3 to TRBJ2-7; 7 bases map to TRBD1. CDR3 length: 13 residues. Germline V CDR1 and CDR2: ENHRY, SYGVKD. Losses at the gene ends were 0 bases for V and 7 bases for J; bases not matched to a gene: 3. This CDR3 reads CAISESLRGEQYF. Written as DNA, the CDR3 is TGTGCCATCAGTGAGTCCCTCAGGGGGGAGCAGTACTTC.

This clonotype appeared a few times. The V call is TRBV7-9, the J call TRBJ2-1; 8 nucleotides agree with TRBD2. V lost 1 base to trimming and J lost 3 bases; unmatched junction nucleotides: 5. The CDR3 contains 16 residues. Germline V gene sequence: CDR1 SEHNR, CDR2 FQNEAQ (reference sequence). The CDR3 loop reads CASSLVWREDYNEQFF. In DNA, the CDR3 is TGTGCCAGCAGCTTAGTTTGGCGGGAGGACTACAATGAGCAGTTCTTC.

This clonotype was seen more than once but under ten times. The rearrangement uses TRBV7-2 and TRBJ2-3; no reliable D call. Per the germline V gene, CDR1 is SGHTA and CDR2 is FQGNSA. V was trimmed by 7 bases and J by 1 base, leaving 15 bases between them. CDR3 length equals 15 residues. The CDR3 is CASKKGGPRTDTQYF. The CDR3 DNA is TGTGCCAGCAAGAAGGGTGGGCCGCGCACAGATACGCAGTATTTT.

This clonotype was observed a handful of times. The chain recombines TRBV12-3 or TRBV12-4 with TRBJ2-3; tentatively, D is TRBD1 or TRBD2 (5 bases each). The CDR3 extends over 14 amino acids. Trimming cost V 7 bases and J 2 bases, with 13 bases left between them. The CDR3 loop is CASTNEGTTDTQYF. The CDR3 DNA is TGTGCCAGCACGAATGAGGGGACCACAGATACGCAGTATTTT.

This clonotype was recorded at least ten times. The rearrangement uses TRBV7-7 and TRBJ2-5; TRBD1 might be the D (7 bases). The CDR3 is 16 residues long. Trimming shortened V by 5 bases and J by 4 bases, and 20 bases separated the two germline ends. CDR1 and CDR2 from the germline V gene are SSHAT and FNYEAQ (reference sequence). The CDR3 here is CASSPSGGGNGETQYF. The DNA of the CDR3 is TGTGCCAGCAGCCCCAGTGGAGGGGGCAACGGAGAGACCCAGTACTTC.

Only one count was recorded for this clonotype. The chain joins TRBV12-3 or TRBV12-4 to TRBJ2-5, with D possibly matching TRBD1 (7 bases). V was clipped by 3 bases and J by 1 base, with 12 bases between them. The CDR3 is 15 residues long. The DNA of the CDR3 is TGTGCCAGCAGTTTTTCGCAGGGGGGCCAAGAGACCCAGTACTTC. This sequence encodes CASSFSQGGQETQYF.

This clonotype came up once. V usage is TRBV6-1 and J usage is TRBJ2-1; maybe TRBD2 (6 bases). Trimming left V 6 bases short and J 5 bases short, with 14 bases between. CDR1 and CDR2 (germline): MNHNS, SASEGT. CDR3 size: 14 residues. The CDR3 DNA reads TGTGCCAGCAGCCTTACATGGGGGGACAATGAGCAGTTCTTC. It specifies CASSLTWGDNEQFF.

This clonotype came up once. The chain has TRBV11-2 and TRBJ2-7; D remains ambiguous. In germline, CDR1 is SGHAT, CDR2 FQNNGV. Trimming shortened V by 3 bases and J by 7 bases, and 22 bases separated the two germline ends. The CDR3 sequence is 16 residues long. CDR3 amino acids: CASSLVFGLLIYEQYF. Here the CDR3 DNA reads TGTGCCAGCAGCTTGGTTTTTGGCCTCCTTATATATGAGCAGTACTTC.

This chain uses TRBV7-2 with TRBJ2-4; D is undetermined. Germline lookup yields CDR1 SGHTA and CDR2 FQGNSA. The CDR3 runs 13 residues. The V end was cut by 2 bases, the J end by 7 bases, with 9 bases between. The CDR3 nucleotides are TGTGCCAGCAGCTTAATGGGCGGCAACATTCAGTACTTC. Translating gives CASSLMGGNIQYF.

This sequence joins TRBV12-5 and TRBJ1-2, with a weak D call TRBD1 (6 bases). V was clipped by 1 base and J by 5 bases, with 11 bases between them. The CDR3 totals 14 residues. CDR1 is LGHNT and CDR2 is FRNRAP in the germline V gene. This CDR3 is CASGLAGTPYGYTF. The CDR3 nucleotides read TGTGCTAGTGGTTTGGCCGGGACACCGTATGGCTACACCTTC.

This clonotype was detected a few times. CDR3 region: CASSHVLGLGGNYYEQYF. In DNA form, the CDR3 reads TGCGCCAGCAGCCACGTACTGGGACTAGGTGGAAACTACTACGAGCAGTACTTC. This chain connects TRBV4-1 to TRBJ2-7, with 8 positions matching TRBD2. Germline assignment: CDR1 MGHRA and CDR2 YSYEKL. The V gene end was trimmed by 3 bases and the J gene end by 3 bases; junction bases not matched to a gene: 16. The CDR3 extends over 18 amino acids.

This clonotype was picked up many times. V and J are TRBV7-2 and TRBJ2-1; TRBD1 aligns across 7 bases. The trim removed 7 bases at V and 6 bases at J, leaving 15 bases unmatched. Per the germline V gene, CDR1 is SGHTA and CDR2 is FQGNSA. The CDR3 covers 16 residues. The CDR3 DNA sequence: TGTGCCAGCATTCCCCCGAGGGGGCCCGCTATCAATGAGCAGTTCTTC. Translated: CASIPPRGPAINEQFF.

The CDR3 DNA reads TGTGCCAGCAGCTTAGGGTCAGGGATGAACACTGAAGCTTTCTTT. Translating it yields CASSLGSGMNTEAFF. The rearrangement uses TRBV7-2 and TRBJ1-1, with TRBD1 as a possible D gene (5 bases). The CDR3 totals 15 residues. The V gene's germline CDR1 is SGHTA and CDR2 FQGNSA. V gave up 1 base and J gave up 0 bases, with 9 bases separating them.

The chain links TRBV11-2 to TRBJ2-7; 8 bases fit TRBD2. Germline trimming cut 5 bases from V and 6 bases from J; bases unmatched to any gene: 18. The CDR3 is made up of 17 amino acids. Germline V gene sequence: CDR1 SGHAT, CDR2 FQNNGV. CDR3 in amino acids: CASSLLAGLAGSGEQYF. Written as DNA, the CDR3 is TGTGCCAGCAGCCTGCTGGCCGGACTAGCTGGTTCGGGCGAGCAGTACTTC.

The chain combines TRBV28 with TRBJ1-1, with D possibly matching TRBD1 (5 bases). Trimming took off 4 bases at V and 6 bases at J, with 12 bases between the two ends. CDR3 length equals 13 residues. Germline V CDR1 and CDR2: MDHEN, SYDVKM. The CDR3 sequence: CASSSQGMPEAFF. The DNA of the CDR3 is TGTGCCAGCAGTTCCCAGGGTATGCCTGAAGCTTTCTTT.